This entry lists 18 T cell receptor beta chains sequenced from one sample in a study of OX40 agonist ivuxolimab in advanced cancers. This table comes from immunoSEQ multiplex PCR, and its TCRdb copy is limited to in-frame clones, with some not included. The sample consists of about 19,000 clones, about 76% of them appearing once. This sample comprised CD4+ or CD8+ T cells sorted from blood, obtained in a trial of the OX40 agonist ivuxolimab. These receptors came from an adult with an advanced solid tumor such as melanoma, head and neck, liver or kidney cancer.

This chain connects TRBV19 to TRBJ2-1; D tentatively fits TRBD1 or TRBD2 (6 bases each). There are 15 residues in the CDR3. CDR1 is LNHDA and CDR2 is SQIVND in the germline V gene (reference sequence). Between the trimmed V and J ends, which lost 4 bases and 7 bases, there was a span of 17 bases. In DNA, the CDR3 is TGTGCCAGTAGTACCGGGACCCGGGGGCCAAATGAGCAGTTCTTC. This encodes CASSTGTRGPNEQFF.

This clone is labeled as medium-sized. The chain is built from TRBV10-1 and TRBJ2-1, with a weak D call TRBD2 (6 bases). Germline V lookup: CDR1 WNHNN, CDR2 SYGVQD (reference sequence). The CDR3 totals 13 residues. Trimming stripped 4 bases from V and 8 bases from J, with 12 bases between. As DNA, the CDR3 is TGCGCCAGCAGTGTTCGGGAGTTCGATGAGCAGTTCTTC. Its translation is CASSVREFDEQFF.

The V gene is TRBV19, the J gene TRBJ2-4, with 7 bases that match TRBD1. Germline V CDR1 and CDR2: LNHDA, SQIVND (reference sequence). CDR3 length equals 16 residues. With 5 bases clipped from V and 0 bases from J, the junction kept 7 bases outside the gene matches. CDR3 residues: CASSVRDRLAKNIQYF. In DNA form, the CDR3 reads TGTGCCAGTAGTGTCCGGGACAGATTAGCCAAAAACATTCAGTACTTC.

The chain recombines TRBV18 with TRBJ2-2; 7 bases agree with TRBD1. V was clipped by 3 bases and J by 7 bases; unmatched bases: 5. Germline lookup yields CDR1 KGHSH and CDR2 LQKENI. CDR3 length: 14 residues. Written as DNA, the CDR3 is TGTGCCAGCTCACCCGGGACAGCCGTCGGGGAGCTGTTTTTT. It translates to CASSPGTAVGELFF.

This clone was detected a few times. This sequence joins TRBV6-4 and TRBJ2-3; D perhaps matches TRBD1 (6 bases). Germline lookup yields CDR1 MRHNA and CDR2 SNTAGT. Trimming removed 4 bases from V and 2 bases from J, with 13 bases in between. The CDR3 loop spans 15 amino acids. The CDR3, as DNA: TGTGCCAGCAGTGTAGGGTCAGGGGCCACAGATACGCAGTATTTT. Its translation: CASSVGSGATDTQYF.

The V gene is TRBV27, the J gene TRBJ2-5; no clear D gene. The CDR3 is 15 residues long. Between the trimmed V and J ends, which lost 6 bases and 5 bases, there was a span of 19 bases. CDR1 MNHEY and CDR2 SMNVEV come from the germline V gene (reference sequence). CDR3 sequence (DNA): TGTGCCAGCAGACAAAGCTTAGGGATCGTCGAGACCCAGTACTTC. Protein sequence: CASRQSLGIVETQYF.

This clone is medium-sized within its sample. This rearrangement joins TRBV28 to TRBJ1-3, with D possibly matching TRBD1 (5 bases). Between the trimmed V and J ends, which lost 5 bases and 0 bases, there was a span of 11 bases. Germline assignment: CDR1 MDHEN and CDR2 SYDVKM. The CDR3 has 15 residues. The CDR3 is CASSLGGSSGNTIYF. CDR3 DNA: TGTGCCAGCAGTCTTGGGGGGAGCTCTGGAAACACCATATATTTT.

This chain connects TRBV7-3 to TRBJ1-5; TRBD1 is a possible D gene (6 bases). Trimming pared 5 bases from V and 7 bases from J, leaving 15 bases between. This CDR3 is built from 14 residues. Per germline, CDR1 SGHTA and CDR2 FQGTGA. The CDR3 bases are TGTGCCAGCAGCGAAAGGGGGGTAGGGCAGCCCCAGCATTTT. Amino acid sequence: CASSERGVGQPQHF.

V is TRBV4-3 and J is TRBJ2-7; 8 positions agree with TRBD2. From germline, CDR1 is LGHNA and CDR2 YSLEER. The CDR3 is 16 amino acids. J gave up 5 bases and V 1 base, and 10 bases lay outside the gene matches. The CDR3 sequence: CASSQGELAAGNEQYF. In nucleotides, the CDR3 is TGCGCCAGCAGCCAAGGCGAACTAGCGGCAGGAAACGAGCAGTACTTC.

The chain uses TRBV9 and TRBJ2-3; D not certain. The germline gives CDR1 SGDLS, CDR2 YYNGEE. Trimming cost V 0 bases and J 2 bases, with 4 bases left between them. The CDR3 has 13 amino acids. CDR3 coding DNA: TGTGCCAGCAGCGTAGGATTCACAGATACGCAGTATTTT. This codes for CASSVGFTDTQYF.

There are a few counts of this clone. The V gene is TRBV18, the J gene TRBJ2-7; D perhaps matches TRBD1 (5 bases). Looked up from germline, CDR1 is KGHSH and CDR2 is LQKENI. The ends were cut back, 3 bases at V and 3 bases at J, with 15 bases in the middle. The CDR3 runs to 15 residues. The CDR3 sequence is CASSPFRGSSYEQYF. CDR3 coding DNA: TGTGCCAGCTCACCTTTTAGGGGATCAAGCTACGAGCAGTACTTC.

The chain is built from TRBV7-2 and TRBJ2-5; D is perhaps TRBD1 (7 bases). Per the germline V gene, CDR1 is SGHTA and CDR2 is FQGNSA. The CDR3 sequence is 13 residues long. Trimming pared 3 bases from V and 5 bases from J, leaving 10 bases between. Written as DNA, the CDR3 is TGTGCCAGCAGCTTCGGAGGGGGCGAGACCCAGTACTTC. As protein: CASSFGGGETQYF.

The rearrangement uses TRBV18 and TRBJ1-1; 9 bases map to TRBD1. From germline, CDR1 is KGHSH and CDR2 LQKENI. The CDR3 is 16 residues long. After removal of 5 bases from V and 3 bases from J, the junction contained 10 bases not matched to a gene. The CDR3 nucleotides are TGTGCCAGCTCAGCGGGACAGGGCATGTTATACACTGAAGCTTTCTTT. Translated: CASSAGQGMLYTEAFF.

The J gene is TRBJ1-1, the V gene TRBV5-1; D is possibly TRBD1 (6 bases). This CDR3 has 13 residues. Germline V CDR1 and CDR2: SGHRS, YFSETQ. V lost 2 bases, J lost 5 bases, and 10 bases lay in between. CDR3 loop: CASSLQGGTEAFF. The CDR3 nucleotides read TGCGCCAGCAGCTTACAGGGCGGGACTGAAGCTTTCTTT.

V and J are TRBV5-6 and TRBJ1-4, with 10 bases aligning to TRBD1. This CDR3 region has 17 residues. Per germline, CDR1 SGHDT and CDR2 YYEEEE. V trimming: 4 bases; J trimming: 8 bases; junction bases outside the gene matches: 14. The chain's CDR3 is CASSGIDRGPLREKLFF. The CDR3 coding sequence is TGTGCCAGCAGCGGAATCGACAGGGGGCCCCTACGGGAAAAACTGTTTTTT.

The chain joins TRBV2 to TRBJ2-5; the match to TRBD2 covers 13 bases. This CDR3 region has 14 residues. Germline values: CDR1 SNHLY, CDR2 FYNNEI. Unmatched junction bases numbered 0, after V lost 6 bases and J lost 2 bases. The CDR3 here is CASRGLAGQETQYF. The CDR3 coding sequence is TGTGCCAGCAGGGGACTAGCGGGGCAAGAGACCCAGTACTTC.

The gene calls are TRBV9 and TRBJ2-1; possible D gene TRBD2, 6 bases. Trimming cost V 0 bases and J 0 bases, with 10 bases left between them. The CDR3 consists of 16 residues. Germline CDR1 reads SGDLS; CDR2 reads YYNGEE. CDR3 sequence: CASSVVGRSSYNEQFF. The CDR3 coding sequence is TGTGCCAGCAGCGTAGTCGGGAGAAGCTCCTACAATGAGCAGTTCTTC.

The rearrangement joins TRBV5-1 to TRBJ2-7, with 13 nucleotides matching TRBD2. The CDR3 loop spans 16 amino acids. From germline, CDR1 is SGHRS and CDR2 YFSETQ. The junction had 2 bases not matched to a gene; V was cut back by 0 bases and J by 2 bases. The CDR3 nucleotides are TGCGCCAGCAGCTTGGATGGGACTAGCGGGGCCTACGAGCAGTACTTC. This codes for CASSLDGTSGAYEQYF.